These 29 T cell receptor beta chains share one sample of origin, sequenced in a study of low-dose radiotherapy and immunotherapy resistance in tumors. Both TCRalpha and TCRbeta chains were reverse transcribed with V-gene-specific primers. PCR amplification of the TCRs was performed with Phusion for 15 to 25 PCR cycles, and it relied on a constant-region primer together with a V-primer adapter. Via MiXCR, TCRdb re-called the reads, giving one row per CDR3 protein. The sample has 16,000 or so distinct CDR3 sequences, approximately 74% seen once. These receptors all stem from a human donor with advanced metastatic prostate, ovarian, gallbladder or colorectal cancer (not recorded which). This table probably holds off-target reads from a library built for another chain.

The genes are TRBV6-2 or TRBV6-3 and TRBJ2-1; 10 nucleotides match TRBD2. Trimming removed 2 bases from V and 6 bases from J; junction bases left unmatched: 10. Looked up from germline, CDR1 is MNHEY and CDR2 is SVGEGT. This CDR3 has 17 amino acids. This CDR3 is CASSYRTSGDKGNEQFF. The CDR3 region has the DNA TGTGCCAGCAGTTACCGAACTAGCGGGGATAAGGGCAATGAGCAGTTCTTC.

This clonotype occurred a few times. The rearrangement joins TRBV10-3 to TRBJ1-3, with 7 nucleotides matching TRBD1. With 8 bases clipped from V and 0 bases from J, the junction kept 1 base outside the gene matches. This CDR3 is 13 amino acids long. CDR1 ENHRY and CDR2 SYGVKD come from the germline V gene. CDR3 DNA: TGTGCCATCCGGGACAGCTCTGGAAACACCATATATTTT. This translates into CAIRDSSGNTIYF.

The genes are TRBV19 and TRBJ1-4; 7 bases match TRBD1. CDR3 length equals 14 residues. Trimming cost V 3 bases and J 3 bases; bases outside gene matches: 1. Germline V gene sequence: CDR1 LNHDA, CDR2 SQIVND (reference sequence). This chain's CDR3 is CASSIGQANEKLFF. CDR3 bases: TGTGCCAGTAGTATTGGACAGGCTAATGAAAAACTGTTTTTT.

The J gene is TRBJ2-1, the V gene TRBV11-3, with a weak D call TRBD2 (6 bases). There are 15 residues in the CDR3. Trimming removed 5 bases from V and 0 bases from J, with 11 bases in between. Germline lookup yields CDR1 SGHNT and CDR2 YENEEA. CDR3 nucleotides: TGTGCCAGCAGCCCCCTAGCGACCTCCTACAATGAGCAGTTCTTC. This sequence encodes CASSPLATSYNEQFF. Looking up the rest from reference TRBV11-3 and TRBJ2-1 gives the full variable domain: EAGVVQSPRYKIIEKKQPVAFWCNPISGHNTLYWYLQNLGQGPELLIRYENEEAVDDSQLPKDRFSAERLKGVDSTLKIQPAELGDSAVYLCASSPLATSYNEQFFGPGTRLTVL.

V and J are TRBV5-1 and TRBJ2-3; 9 nucleotides match TRBD2. This CDR3 has 19 amino acids. From germline, CDR1 is SGHRS and CDR2 YFSETQ. After removal of 4 bases from V and 2 bases from J, the junction contained 17 bases not matched to a gene. As DNA, the CDR3 is TGCGCCAGCAGCCGGCCGCCAGGATCTAGCGGGGCCAACACAGATACGCAGTATTTT. It yields the protein CASSRPPGSSGANTDTQYF.

The rearrangement uses TRBV5-1 and TRBJ2-2; D is ambiguous. Deletions cut 3 bases from V and 3 bases from J, with 9 bases between. The CDR3 has 14 residues. Germline assignment: CDR1 SGHRS and CDR2 YFSETQ. This CDR3 is CASSSDGDTGELFF. The CDR3 region has the DNA TGCGCCAGCAGCTCTGACGGTGACACCGGGGAGCTGTTTTTT. Full variable domain (missing parts from reference TRBV5-1 and TRBJ2-2): KAGVTQTPRYLIKTRGQQVTLSCSPISGHRSVSWYQQTPGQGLQFLFEYFSETQRNKGNFPGRFSGRQFSNSRSEMNVSTLELGDSALYLCASSSDGDTGELFFGEGSRLTVL.

This rearrangement joins TRBV3-1 to TRBJ1-2, with D perhaps TRBD1 (5 bases). The germline CDR1 and CDR2 sequences are LGHDT and YNNKEL (reference sequence). The CDR3 has 13 amino acids. V shed 4 bases and J shed 4 bases, with 10 bases lying between them. The CDR3 here is CASSPRQIYGYTF. CDR3 sequence (DNA): TGTGCCAGCAGCCCGCGACAGATCTATGGCTACACCTTC.

CDR3 nucleotide sequence: TGTGCCAGCAGTTACTCGGGGGGCAGGCAAAGCTATGGCTACACCTTC. Translated, it gives CASSYSGGRQSYGYTF. This chain uses TRBV6-1 with TRBJ1-2; maybe TRBD1 (6 bases). Trimming shortened V by 5 bases and J by 4 bases, and 20 bases separated the two germline ends. The CDR3 covers 16 residues. Per germline, CDR1 MNHNS and CDR2 SASEGT.

The chain couples TRBV29-1 to TRBJ2-2, with D hard to call. Trimming left V 4 bases short and J 1 base short, with 7 bases between. The CDR3 is made up of 13 amino acids. Per germline, CDR1 SQVTM and CDR2 ANQGSEA. In DNA form, the CDR3 reads TGCAGCGTTGTGAGGCAGAACACCGGGGAGCTGTTTTTT. Translating gives CSVVRQNTGELFF.

The genes are TRBV2 and TRBJ2-5; unclear D gene. Germline values: CDR1 SNHLY, CDR2 FYNNEI. This CDR3 is built from 12 residues. The ends were cut back, 7 bases at V and 5 bases at J, with 11 bases in the middle. Here the CDR3 reads CASNQRRETQYF. The CDR3 region has the DNA TGTGCCAGCAACCAGAGACGGGAGACCCAGTACTTC.

This chain joins TRBV6-5 and TRBJ2-1; 13 bases are a match to TRBD2. Germline assignment: CDR1 MNHEY and CDR2 SVGAGI. The CDR3 totals 16 residues. V was pared by 2 bases and J by 9 bases, with 7 bases of the junction left unmatched. The CDR3 nucleotides are TGTGCCAGCAGTTACCTCAGGAGACTAGCGGGAGGTGAGCAGTTCTTC. This gives the protein CASSYLRRLAGGEQFF.

V gene TRBV28 combines with J gene TRBJ2-1; 9 bases match TRBD2. The J segment lost 7 bases and the V segment lost 2 bases, leaving 6 bases of the junction unmatched. The length of the CDR3 is 15 residues. CDR1 is MDHEN, CDR2 SYDVKM, per germline. CDR3 sequence reads: CASSLAGGPKNEQFF. The CDR3 bases are TGTGCCAGCAGTTTAGCGGGAGGGCCGAAGAATGAGCAGTTCTTC.

V usage is TRBV6-1 and J usage is TRBJ2-5; TRBD2 matches 12 bases. Germline lookup yields CDR1 MNHNS and CDR2 SASEGT. CDR3 size: 15 residues. V lost 6 bases, J lost 4 bases, and 6 bases stayed unmatched. Here the CDR3 reads CASRLAGGRGETQYF. Written as DNA, the CDR3 is TGTGCCAGCAGACTAGCGGGAGGAAGAGGAGAGACCCAGTACTTC.

V gene TRBV14 combines with J gene TRBJ1-2; D perhaps matches TRBD1 (5 bases). The CDR3 runs to 14 residues. Germline V gene lookup returns CDR1 SGHDN and CDR2 FVKESK. Trimming removed 5 bases from V and 2 bases from J, with 12 bases in between. CDR3 coding DNA: TGTGCCAGCAGCATCCAGGGAGGAAACTATGGCTACACCTTC. This encodes CASSIQGGNYGYTF.

This clonotype was seen more than once but under ten times. This rearrangement joins TRBV28 to TRBJ1-3, with no clear D. Germline CDR1 is MDHEN and CDR2 is SYDVKM. The CDR3 extends over 15 amino acids. V was trimmed by 2 bases and J by 0 bases, leaving 8 bases between them. CDR3 in amino acids: CASSLPRGSGNTIYF. DNA for the CDR3: TGTGCCAGCAGTTTACCCCGGGGCTCTGGAAACACCATATATTTT.

This clonotype was observed a handful of times. V and J are TRBV28 and TRBJ1-1, with TRBD1 matching over 8 bases. The CDR3 has 13 residues. Germline V gene lookup returns CDR1 MDHEN and CDR2 SYDVKM. V was clipped by 6 bases and J by 1 base; unmatched bases: 1. The CDR3 loop is CASRGTGNTEAFF. The CDR3 DNA is TGTGCCAGCAGGGGGACAGGGAACACTGAAGCTTTCTTT.

The chain employs TRBV5-1 and TRBJ1-2, with D tentatively TRBD1 (6 bases). Per germline, CDR1 SGHRS and CDR2 YFSETQ. The CDR3 spans 14 residues. V was trimmed by 3 bases and J by 5 bases, leaving 14 bases between them. The CDR3 region has the DNA TGCGCCAGCAGCTCGACTCAGGGGTTTTATGGCTACACCTTC. The encoded protein is CASSSTQGFYGYTF.

The V and J genes are TRBV4-1 and TRBJ2-6, with D tentatively TRBD1 (5 bases). CDR3 length equals 21 residues. The V gene's germline CDR1 is MGHRA and CDR2 YSYEKL. Trimming removed 4 bases from V and 0 bases from J, with 25 bases in between. The CDR3 loop reads CASSRHLKFTGTGSGANVLTF. The CDR3 DNA reads TGCGCCAGCAGCCGCCATTTAAAGTTCACAGGTACCGGCTCTGGGGCCAACGTCCTGACTTTC.

The CDR3 DNA follows: TGTGCCAGTCGGCCCGCAGGGACCGCCGGAAACACCATATATTTT. This encodes CASRPAGTAGNTIYF. The V gene is TRBV11-2, the J gene TRBJ1-3; a possible D gene is TRBD1 (5 bases). In germline, CDR1 is SGHAT, CDR2 FQNNGV. The ends were cut back, 9 bases at V and 4 bases at J, with 19 bases in the middle. The CDR3 runs 15 residues.

V and J are TRBV7-1 and TRBJ2-5; D is ambiguous. TRBV7-1 is flagged as an ORF with uncertain function. This CDR3 has 14 residues. V lost 3 bases and J 5 bases, leaving 13 bases between the germline ends. The CDR3 protein is CASSSFQSRETQYF. Here the CDR3 DNA reads TGTGCCAGCAGCTCTTTTCAAAGCAGGGAGACCCAGTACTTC.

V usage is TRBV5-1 and J usage is TRBJ1-4; weak D call: TRBD1 (5 bases). CDR1 SGHRS and CDR2 YFSETQ come from the germline V gene. Trimming removed 8 bases at V and 8 bases at J, with 19 bases between. There are 14 residues in the CDR3. CDR3 protein: CASSGLQEGEKLFF. CDR3 bases: TGCGCCAGTTCCGGGCTCCAGGAGGGGGAAAAACTGTTTTTT.

The genes are TRBV2 and TRBJ2-3, with a tentative D call TRBD2 (6 bases). This CDR3 has 15 amino acids. Germline assignment: CDR1 SNHLY and CDR2 FYNNEI. V lost 3 bases and J lost 2, with 12 bases in between. In DNA, the CDR3 is TGTGCCAGCAGTGAGCGGGGAAGGAACACAGATACGCAGTATTTT. Translation: CASSERGRNTDTQYF.

V usage is TRBV19 and J usage is TRBJ2-3, with TRBD2 matching over 10 bases. The CDR3 sequence is 18 residues long. Germline values: CDR1 LNHDA, CDR2 SQIVND (reference sequence). The junction had 12 bases not matched to a gene; V was cut back by 4 bases and J by 2 bases. In nucleotides, the CDR3 is TGTGCCAGTAGTACCCCGCCTGGACTAGCGGCTTACACAGATACGCAGTATTTT. It codes for CASSTPPGLAAYTDTQYF.

J is TRBJ1-1 and V is TRBV13, with TRBD1 matching 7 bases. The junction had 10 bases not matched to a gene; V was cut back by 5 bases and J by 1 base. Germline V gene data show CDR1 as PRHDT and CDR2 as FYEKMQ (reference sequence). CDR3 length: 16 residues. CDR3 in amino acids: CASSPSEAGGNTEAFF. As DNA, the CDR3 is TGTGCCAGCAGCCCTAGCGAGGCAGGGGGGAACACTGAAGCTTTCTTT.

This clonotype was recorded only once. The genes are TRBV4-2 and TRBJ1-4; 8 bases agree with TRBD1. With V trimmed by 0 bases and J by 5 bases, 5 bases remained unmatched. CDR1 and CDR2 from the germline V gene are LGHNA and YNFKEQ. The CDR3 runs to 16 residues. The CDR3 DNA follows: TGTGCCAGCAGCCAAGATGGACAGGGACAGAATGAAAAACTGTTTTTT. The encoded protein is CASSQDGQGQNEKLFF.

The chain is built from TRBV4-1 and TRBJ2-2; 7 bases map to TRBD2. V lost 2 bases to trimming and J lost 2 bases; unmatched junction nucleotides: 2. Germline assignment: CDR1 MGHRA and CDR2 YSYEKL. CDR3 length: 15 residues. CDR3 sequence: CASSQIAGNTGELFF. In DNA form, the CDR3 reads TGCGCCAGCAGCCAAATAGCGGGCAACACCGGGGAGCTGTTTTTT.

This chain joins TRBV29-1 and TRBJ1-2; D not certain. Trimming removed 3 bases from V and 0 bases from J, with 8 bases in between. This CDR3 has 13 residues. Germline CDR1 reads SQVTM; CDR2 reads ANQGSEA. CDR3 coding DNA: TGCAGCGTTGACCCATCTGCTAACTATGGCTACACCTTC. Translating it yields CSVDPSANYGYTF. Together with reference TRBV29-1 and TRBJ1-2, the CDR3 gives the full variable domain: SAVISQKPSRDICQRGTSLTIQCQVDSQVTMMFWYRQQPGQSLTLIATANQGSEATYESGFVIDKFPISRPNLTFSTLTVSNMSPEDSSIYLCSVDPSANYGYTFGSGTRLTVV.

This clonotype was seen more than once but under ten times. V usage is TRBV6-2 or TRBV6-3 and J usage is TRBJ2-2, with 7 bases aligning to TRBD2. Germline CDR1 and CDR2: MNHEY and SVGEGT. This CDR3 has 16 residues. With V trimmed by 5 bases and J by 5 bases, 11 bases remained unmatched. The CDR3 bases are TGTGCCAGCAGTGGCGGCGGACTAGTAGGGACCGGGGAGCTGTTTTTT. Translation: CASSGGGLVGTGELFF.

This clonotype was found a few times. V and J are TRBV7-8 and TRBJ1-1; D is undetermined. CDR3 length: 12 residues. The V end lost 2 bases, the J end lost 5 bases, and 6 bases lay between the germline ends. CDR1 SGHVS and CDR2 FQNEAQ come from the germline V gene. CDR3 in amino acids: CASSLRGTEAFF. In DNA form, the CDR3 reads TGTGCCAGCAGCTTAAGAGGGACTGAAGCTTTCTTT.